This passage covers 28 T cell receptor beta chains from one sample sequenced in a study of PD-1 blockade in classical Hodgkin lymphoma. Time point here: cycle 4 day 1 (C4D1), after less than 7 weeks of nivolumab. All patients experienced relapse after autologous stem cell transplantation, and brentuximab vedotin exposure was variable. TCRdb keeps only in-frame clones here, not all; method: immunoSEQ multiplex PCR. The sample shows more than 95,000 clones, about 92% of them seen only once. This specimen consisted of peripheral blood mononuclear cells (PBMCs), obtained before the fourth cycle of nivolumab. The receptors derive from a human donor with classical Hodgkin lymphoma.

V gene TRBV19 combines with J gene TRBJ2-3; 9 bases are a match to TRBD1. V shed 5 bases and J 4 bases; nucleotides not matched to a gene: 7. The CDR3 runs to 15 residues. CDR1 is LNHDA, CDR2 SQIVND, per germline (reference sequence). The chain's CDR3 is CASSLQGARADTQYF. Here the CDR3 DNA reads TGTGCCAGTAGTCTACAGGGGGCCCGAGCAGATACGCAGTATTTT. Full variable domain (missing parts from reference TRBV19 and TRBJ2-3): DGGITQSPKYLFRKEGQNVTLSCEQNLNHDAMYWYRQDPGQGLRLIYYSQIVNDFQKGDIAEGYSVSREKKESFPLTVTSAQKNPTAFYLCASSLQGARADTQYFGPGTRLTVL.

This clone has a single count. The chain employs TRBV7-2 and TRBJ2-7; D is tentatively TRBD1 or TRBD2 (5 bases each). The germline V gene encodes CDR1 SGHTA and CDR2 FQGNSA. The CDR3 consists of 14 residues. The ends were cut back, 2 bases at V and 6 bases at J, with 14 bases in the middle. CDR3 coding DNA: TGTGCCAGCAGCTTAACCGGGACGGCCTCCGAGCAGTACTTC. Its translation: CASSLTGTASEQYF.

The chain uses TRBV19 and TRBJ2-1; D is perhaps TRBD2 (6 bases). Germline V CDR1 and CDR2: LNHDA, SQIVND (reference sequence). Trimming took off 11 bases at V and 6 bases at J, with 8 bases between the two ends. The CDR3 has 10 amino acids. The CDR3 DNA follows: TGTGCCGCGGGATTCAATGAGCAGTTCTTC. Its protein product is CAAGFNEQFF.

This chain's CDR3 is CASSPPGNGPNTGELFF. The DNA of the CDR3 is TGTGCCAGCTCACCCCCGGGGAACGGTCCGAACACCGGGGAGCTGTTTTTT. The chain carries TRBV18 and TRBJ2-2; D possibly corresponds to TRBD2 (5 bases). Germline CDR1 is KGHSH and CDR2 is LQKENI. Trimming took off 3 bases at V and 0 bases at J, with 14 bases between the two ends. The CDR3 runs 17 residues.

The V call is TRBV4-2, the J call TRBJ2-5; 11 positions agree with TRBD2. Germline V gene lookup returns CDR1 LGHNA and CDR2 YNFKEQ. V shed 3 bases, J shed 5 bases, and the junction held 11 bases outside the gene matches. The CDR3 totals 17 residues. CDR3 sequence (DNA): TGTGCCAGCAGCCATGGGACTAGCGGCATAATTTCGGAGACCCAGTACTTC. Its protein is CASSHGTSGIISETQYF.

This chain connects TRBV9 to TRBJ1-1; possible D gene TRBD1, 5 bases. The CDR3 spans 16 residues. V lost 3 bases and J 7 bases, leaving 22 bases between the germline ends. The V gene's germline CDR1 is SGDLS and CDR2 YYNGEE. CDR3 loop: CASSGRYWGRGYEAFF. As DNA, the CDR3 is TGTGCCAGCAGCGGACGCTACTGGGGACGGGGATATGAAGCTTTCTTT.

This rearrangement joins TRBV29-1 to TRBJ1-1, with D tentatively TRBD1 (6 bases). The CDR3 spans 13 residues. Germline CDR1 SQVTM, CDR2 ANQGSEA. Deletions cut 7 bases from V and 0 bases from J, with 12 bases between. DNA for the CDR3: TGCAGCGCTGACAGGATCATGAACACTGAAGCTTTCTTT. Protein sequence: CSADRIMNTEAFF. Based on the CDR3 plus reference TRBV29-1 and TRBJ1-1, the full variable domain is SAVISQKPSRDICQRGTSLTIQCQVDSQVTMMFWYRQQPGQSLTLIATANQGSEATYESGFVIDKFPISRPNLTFSTLTVSNMSPEDSSIYLCSADRIMNTEAFFGQGTRLTVV.

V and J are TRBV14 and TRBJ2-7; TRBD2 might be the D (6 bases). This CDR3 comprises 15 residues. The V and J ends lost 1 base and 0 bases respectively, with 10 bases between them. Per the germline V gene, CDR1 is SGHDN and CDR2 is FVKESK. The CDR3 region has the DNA TGTGCCAGCAGCCAAGGAGGCGGGAACTCCTACGAGCAGTACTTC. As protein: CASSQGGGNSYEQYF.

CDR3 amino acids: CASWTSDGNTEAFF. As DNA, the CDR3 is TGTGCCAGCTGGACCTCAGACGGGAACACTGAAGCTTTCTTT. This chain connects TRBV6-5 to TRBJ1-1, with no clear D. Germline lookup yields CDR1 MNHEY and CDR2 SVGAGI. The CDR3 covers 14 residues. V shed 8 bases and J shed 1 base, with 14 bases lying between them.

DNA for the CDR3: TGTGCCAGCAGCGGGGGGACAGGGGGTGGCTACACCTTC. This gives the protein CASSGGTGGGYTF. The rearrangement uses TRBV2 and TRBJ1-2, with 11 bases fitting TRBD1. Per the germline V gene, CDR1 is SNHLY and CDR2 is FYNNEI. The CDR3 has 13 amino acids. Losses at the gene ends were 6 bases for V and 7 bases for J; bases not matched to a gene: 4. Full variable domain (rest looked up from reference TRBV2 and TRBJ1-2): EPEVTQTPSHQVTQMGQEVILRCVPISNHLYFYWYRQILGQKVEFLVSFYNNEISEKSEIFDDQFSVERPDGSNFTLKIRSTKLEDSAMYFCASSGGTGGGYTFGSGTRLTVV.

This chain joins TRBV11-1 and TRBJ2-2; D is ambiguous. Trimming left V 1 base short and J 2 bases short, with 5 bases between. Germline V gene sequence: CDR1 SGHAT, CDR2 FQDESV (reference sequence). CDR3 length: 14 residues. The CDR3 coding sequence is TGTGCCAGCAGCTTAGACTTTAACACCGGGGAGCTGTTTTTT. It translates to CASSLDFNTGELFF.

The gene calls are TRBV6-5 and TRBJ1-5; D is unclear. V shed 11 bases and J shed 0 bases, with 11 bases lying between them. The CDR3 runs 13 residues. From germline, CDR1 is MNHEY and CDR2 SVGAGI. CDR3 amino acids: CAFRTYSNQPQHF. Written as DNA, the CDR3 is TGTGCCTTTCGGACTTATAGCAATCAGCCCCAGCATTTT.

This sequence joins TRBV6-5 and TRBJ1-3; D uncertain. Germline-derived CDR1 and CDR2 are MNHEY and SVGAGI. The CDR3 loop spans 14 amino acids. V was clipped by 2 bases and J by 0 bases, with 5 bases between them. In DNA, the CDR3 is TGTGCCAGCAGTTACGGGAGCTCTGGAAACACCATATATTTT. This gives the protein CASSYGSSGNTIYF.

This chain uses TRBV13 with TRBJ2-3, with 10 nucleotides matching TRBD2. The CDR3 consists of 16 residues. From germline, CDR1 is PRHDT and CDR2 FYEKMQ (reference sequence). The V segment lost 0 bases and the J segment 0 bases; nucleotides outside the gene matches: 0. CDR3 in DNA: TGTGCCAGCAGCTTAGGGACTAGCGGGAGCACAGATACGCAGTATTTT. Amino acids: CASSLGTSGSTDTQYF. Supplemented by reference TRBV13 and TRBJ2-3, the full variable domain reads AAGVIQSPRHLIKEKRETATLKCYPIPRHDTVYWYQQGPGQDPQFLISFYEKMQSDKGSIPDRFSAQQFSDYHSELNMSSLELGDSALYFCASSLGTSGSTDTQYFGPGTRLTVL.

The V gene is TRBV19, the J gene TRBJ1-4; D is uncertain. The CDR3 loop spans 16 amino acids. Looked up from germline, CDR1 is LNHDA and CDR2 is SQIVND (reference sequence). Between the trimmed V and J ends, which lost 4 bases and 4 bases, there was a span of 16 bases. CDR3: CASSRLSTALNEKLFF. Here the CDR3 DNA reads TGTGCCAGTAGTAGACTCTCGACGGCACTTAATGAAAAACTGTTTTTT.

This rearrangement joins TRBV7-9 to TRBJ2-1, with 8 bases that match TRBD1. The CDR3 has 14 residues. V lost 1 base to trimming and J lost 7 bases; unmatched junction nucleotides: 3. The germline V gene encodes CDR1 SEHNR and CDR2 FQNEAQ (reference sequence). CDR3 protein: CASSLGQGANEQFF. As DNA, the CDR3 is TGTGCCAGCAGCTTAGGCCAGGGGGCGAATGAGCAGTTCTTC.

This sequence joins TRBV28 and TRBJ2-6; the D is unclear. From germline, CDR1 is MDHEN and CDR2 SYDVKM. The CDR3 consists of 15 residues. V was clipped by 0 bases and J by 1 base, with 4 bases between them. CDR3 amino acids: CASSLWGSGANVLTF. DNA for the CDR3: TGTGCCAGCAGTTTATGGGGTTCTGGGGCCAACGTCCTGACTTTC. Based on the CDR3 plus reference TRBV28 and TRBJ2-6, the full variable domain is DVKVTQSSRYLVKRTGEKVFLECVQDMDHENMFWYRQDPGLGLRLIYFSYDVKMKEKGDIPEGYSVSREKKERFSLILESASTNQTSMYLCASSLWGSGANVLTFGAGSRLTVL.

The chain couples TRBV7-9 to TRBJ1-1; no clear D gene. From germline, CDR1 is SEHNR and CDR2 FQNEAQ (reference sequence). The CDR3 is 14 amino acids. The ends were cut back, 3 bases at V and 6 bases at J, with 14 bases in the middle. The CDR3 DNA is TGTGCCAGCAGCTTGGAGGTACGGGGTTCTGAAGCTTTCTTT. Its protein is CASSLEVRGSEAFF.

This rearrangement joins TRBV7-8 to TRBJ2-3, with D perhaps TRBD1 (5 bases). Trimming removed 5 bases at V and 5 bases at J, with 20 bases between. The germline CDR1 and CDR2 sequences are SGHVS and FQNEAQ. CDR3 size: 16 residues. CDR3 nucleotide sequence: TGTGCCAGCAGCCTGCAGACCACTGGGGCAGTAGATACGCAGTATTTT. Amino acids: CASSLQTTGAVDTQYF.

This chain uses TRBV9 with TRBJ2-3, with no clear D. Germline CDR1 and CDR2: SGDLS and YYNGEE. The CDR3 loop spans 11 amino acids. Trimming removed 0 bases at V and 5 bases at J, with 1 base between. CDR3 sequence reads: CASSVGDTQYF. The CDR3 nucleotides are TGTGCCAGCAGCGTAGGAGATACGCAGTATTTT.

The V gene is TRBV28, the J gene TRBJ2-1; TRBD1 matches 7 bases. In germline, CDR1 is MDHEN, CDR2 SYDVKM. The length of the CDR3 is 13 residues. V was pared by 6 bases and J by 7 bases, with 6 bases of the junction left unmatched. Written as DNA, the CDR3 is TGTGCCAGCAGCAGGACAGGATTAAATGAGCAGTTCTTC. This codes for CASSRTGLNEQFF.

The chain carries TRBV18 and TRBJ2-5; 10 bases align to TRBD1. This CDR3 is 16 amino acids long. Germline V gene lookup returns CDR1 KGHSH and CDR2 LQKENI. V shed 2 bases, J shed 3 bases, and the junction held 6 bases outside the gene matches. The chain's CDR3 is CASSPGRDRGKETQYF. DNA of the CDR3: TGTGCCAGCTCACCAGGCCGGGACAGGGGAAAAGAGACCCAGTACTTC.

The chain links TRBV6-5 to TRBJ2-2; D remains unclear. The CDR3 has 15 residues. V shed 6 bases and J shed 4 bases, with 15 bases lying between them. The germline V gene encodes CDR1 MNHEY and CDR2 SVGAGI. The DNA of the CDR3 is TGTGCCAGCAGCATTACCGACCGAAGCACCGGGGAGCTGTTTTTT. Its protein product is CASSITDRSTGELFF.

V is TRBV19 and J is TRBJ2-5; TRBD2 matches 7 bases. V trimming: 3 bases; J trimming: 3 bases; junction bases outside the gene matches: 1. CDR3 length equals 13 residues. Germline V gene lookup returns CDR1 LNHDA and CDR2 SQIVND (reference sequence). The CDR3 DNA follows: TGTGCCAGTAGTATCCGGGAGGAAGAGACCCAGTACTTC. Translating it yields CASSIREEETQYF. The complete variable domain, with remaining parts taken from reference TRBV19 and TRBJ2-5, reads DGGITQSPKYLFRKEGQNVTLSCEQNLNHDAMYWYRQDPGQGLRLIYYSQIVNDFQKGDIAEGYSVSREKKESFPLTVTSAQKNPTAFYLCASSIREEETQYFGPGTRLLVL.

The CDR3 here is CASTRGWGEGTEAFF. The DNA for the CDR3 is TGTGCCAGCACTCGAGGATGGGGGGAGGGCACTGAAGCTTTCTTT. The chain employs TRBV7-9 and TRBJ1-1; a weak D match, TRBD1 (5 bases). The CDR3 is 15 amino acids. Germline V gives CDR1 SEHNR, CDR2 FQNEAQ (reference sequence). V lost 7 bases, J lost 4 bases, and 19 bases lay in between.

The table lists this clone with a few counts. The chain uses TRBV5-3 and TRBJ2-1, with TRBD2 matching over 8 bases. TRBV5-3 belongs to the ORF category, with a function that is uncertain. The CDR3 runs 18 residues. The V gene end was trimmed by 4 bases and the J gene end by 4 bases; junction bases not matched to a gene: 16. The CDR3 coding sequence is TGTGCCAGAAGCCAAAGACATTTGACTAGCGAAACGTACAATGAGCAGTTCTTC. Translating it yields CARSQRHLTSETYNEQFF.

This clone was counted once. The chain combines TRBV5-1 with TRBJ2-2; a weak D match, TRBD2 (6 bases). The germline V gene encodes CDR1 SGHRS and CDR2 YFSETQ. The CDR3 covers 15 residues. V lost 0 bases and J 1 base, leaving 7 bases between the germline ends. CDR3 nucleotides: TGCGCCAGCAGCTTGGGGGACTGGAACACCGGGGAGCTGTTTTTT. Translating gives CASSLGDWNTGELFF.

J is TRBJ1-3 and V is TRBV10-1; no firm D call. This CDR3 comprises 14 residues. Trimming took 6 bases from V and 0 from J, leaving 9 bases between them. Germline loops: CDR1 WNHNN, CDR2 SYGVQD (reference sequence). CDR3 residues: CASSLTASGNTIYF. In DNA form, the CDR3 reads TGCGCCAGCAGCCTAACAGCCTCTGGAAACACCATATATTTT.